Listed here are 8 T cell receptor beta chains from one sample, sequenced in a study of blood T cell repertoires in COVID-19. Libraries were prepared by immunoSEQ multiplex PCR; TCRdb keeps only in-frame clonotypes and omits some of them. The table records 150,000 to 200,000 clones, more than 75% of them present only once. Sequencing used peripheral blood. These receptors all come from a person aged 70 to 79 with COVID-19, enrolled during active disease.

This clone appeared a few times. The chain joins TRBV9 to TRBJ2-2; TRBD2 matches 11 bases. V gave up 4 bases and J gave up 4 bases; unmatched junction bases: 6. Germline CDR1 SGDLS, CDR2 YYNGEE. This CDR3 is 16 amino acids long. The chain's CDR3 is CASSPLAGGTTGELFF. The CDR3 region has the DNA TGTGCCAGCAGCCCTCTAGCGGGAGGAACCACCGGGGAGCTGTTTTTT.

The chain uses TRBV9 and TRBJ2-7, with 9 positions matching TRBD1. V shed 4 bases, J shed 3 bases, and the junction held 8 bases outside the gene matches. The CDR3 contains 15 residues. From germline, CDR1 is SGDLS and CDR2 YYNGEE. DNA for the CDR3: TGTGCCAGCAGCAAATCCGGGACAGGGAACTACGAGCAGTACTTC. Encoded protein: CASSKSGTGNYEQYF.

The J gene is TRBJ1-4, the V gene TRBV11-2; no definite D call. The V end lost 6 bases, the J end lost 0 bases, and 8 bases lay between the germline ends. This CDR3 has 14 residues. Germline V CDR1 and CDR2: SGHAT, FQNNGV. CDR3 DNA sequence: TGTGCCAGCAGTGTTACACCAACTAATGAAAAACTGTTTTTT. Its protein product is CASSVTPTNEKLFF.

The CDR3 DNA reads as TGTGCCATCAGTGAGTACCGACTAGCGGGGGGTTCCGGTGAGCAGTTCTTC. The encoded protein is CAISEYRLAGGSGEQFF. The chain carries TRBV10-3 and TRBJ2-1, with 13 bases aligning to TRBD2. The CDR3 spans 17 residues. Unmatched junction bases numbered 9, after V lost 1 base and J lost 9 bases. The germline V gene has CDR1 ENHRY and CDR2 SYGVKD.

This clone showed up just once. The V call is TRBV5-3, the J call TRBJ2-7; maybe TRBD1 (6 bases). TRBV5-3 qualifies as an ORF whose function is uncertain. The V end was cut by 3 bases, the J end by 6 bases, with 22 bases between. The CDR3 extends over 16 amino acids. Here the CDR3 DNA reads TGTGCCAGAAGCTCCCCTCCGACGGACAGCGGCTGCGAGCAGTACTTC. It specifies CARSSPPTDSGCEQYF.

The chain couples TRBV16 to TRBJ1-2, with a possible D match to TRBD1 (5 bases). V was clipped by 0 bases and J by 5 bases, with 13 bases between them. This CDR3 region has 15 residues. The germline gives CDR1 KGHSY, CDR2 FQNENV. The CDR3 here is CASSQSSGVVYGYTF. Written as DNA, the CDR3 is TGTGCCAGCAGCCAATCCTCGGGGGTCGTGTATGGCTACACCTTC.

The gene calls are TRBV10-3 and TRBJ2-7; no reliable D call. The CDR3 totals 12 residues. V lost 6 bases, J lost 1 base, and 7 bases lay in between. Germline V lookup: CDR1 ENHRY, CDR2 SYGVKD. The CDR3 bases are TGTGCCATCAGGGGCGCGTCCTACGAGCAGTACTTC. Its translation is CAIRGASYEQYF.

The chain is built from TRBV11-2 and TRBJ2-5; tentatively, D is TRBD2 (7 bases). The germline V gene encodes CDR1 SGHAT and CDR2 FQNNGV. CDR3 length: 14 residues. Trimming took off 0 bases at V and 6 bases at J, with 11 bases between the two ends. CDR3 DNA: TGTGCCAGCAGCTTAGAAAGGGGGGGAAAGACCCAGTACTTC. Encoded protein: CASSLERGGKTQYF.